These 30 T cell receptor beta chains were all obtained from the same sample, sequenced in a study of shared clonotypes between healthy human individuals. Here immunoSEQ multiplex PCR was the method, and the copy in TCRdb shows in-frame clones only, minus some. The data contain around 990,000 clones, approximately 75% of them singletons. Material: memory CD4+ T cells from PBMCs. Subset noted: CD45RA-negative fraction. These receptors came from a young man in good health. Some clones in this sample may be carry-over from other donors' samples.

The V gene is TRBV6-5, the J gene TRBJ2-6; D not resolved. V was shortened by 2 bases and J by 3 bases, with 2 bases between the two germline ends. CDR1 is MNHEY, CDR2 SVGAGI, per germline. CDR3 size: 13 residues. In DNA form, the CDR3 reads TGTGCCAGCAGTTACCTTGGGGCCAACGTCCTGACTTTC. It specifies CASSYLGANVLTF.

The chain couples TRBV7-8 to TRBJ1-1; TRBD1 agrees at 8 bases. CDR1 is SGHVS and CDR2 is FQNEAQ in the germline V gene. J was trimmed by 1 base and V by 1 base; bases with no gene match: 2. The CDR3 contains 15 residues. The CDR3, as DNA: TGTGCCAGCAGCTTAGTGGGGACAGGGAACACTGAAGCTTTCTTT. Its translation is CASSLVGTGNTEAFF.

The chain is built from TRBV4-2 and TRBJ2-5; 14 nucleotides match TRBD2. The V gene's germline CDR1 is LGHNA and CDR2 YNFKEQ. This CDR3 has 19 amino acids. After removal of 2 bases from V and 5 bases from J, the junction contained 13 bases not matched to a gene. This chain's CDR3 is CASSQQSGGLAGVWETQYF. DNA of the CDR3: TGTGCCAGCAGCCAACAAAGCGGGGGACTAGCGGGAGTGTGGGAGACCCAGTACTTC.

This clone appeared a single time. This chain connects TRBV14 to TRBJ2-1; a possible D gene is TRBD2 (6 bases). CDR1 and CDR2 (germline): SGHDN, FVKESK. V was pared by 2 bases and J by 3 bases, with 14 bases between. This CDR3 comprises 16 residues. CDR3 protein: CASSQRWSGHYNEQFF. The CDR3 region has the DNA TGTGCCAGCAGCCAAAGGTGGAGCGGGCACTACAATGAGCAGTTCTTC.

V is TRBV11-1 and J is TRBJ2-3; D is unresolved. V was trimmed by 4 bases and J by 2 bases, leaving 10 bases between them. This CDR3 is built from 14 residues. Looked up from germline, CDR1 is SGHAT and CDR2 is FQDESV (reference sequence). The CDR3 nucleotides read TGTGCCAGCAGCTACTCTGTGTACACAGATACGCAGTATTTT. Protein sequence: CASSYSVYTDTQYF.

V gene TRBV7-9 combines with J gene TRBJ2-7; 8 bases are a match to TRBD1. The V gene's germline CDR1 is SEHNR and CDR2 FQNEAQ (reference sequence). This CDR3 has 14 residues. V trimming: 5 bases; J trimming: 4 bases; junction bases outside the gene matches: 7. The CDR3 nucleotides are TGTGCCAGCAGCGGGGGACAGGCTCAATACGAGCAGTACTTC. Residues: CASSGGQAQYEQYF. Complete variable domain (other parts from reference TRBV7-9 and TRBJ2-7): DTGVSQNPRHKITKRGQNVTFRCDPISEHNRLYWYRQTLGQGPEFLTYFQNEAQLEKSRLLSDRFSAERPKGSFSTLEIQRTEQGDSAMYLCASSGGQAQYEQYFGPGTRLTVT.

CDR3 region: CASSLWSQRQFF. As DNA, the CDR3 is TGTGCCAGCAGCTTATGGTCCCAGCGACAGTTCTTC. This sequence joins TRBV5-4 and TRBJ2-1; D ambiguous. This CDR3 contains 12 residues. V lost 2 bases, J lost 13 bases, and 13 bases lay in between. Germline loops: CDR1 SGHNT, CDR2 YYREEE (reference sequence).

The chain couples TRBV7-3 to TRBJ2-3; D gene uncertain. This CDR3 comprises 18 residues. Trimming removed 0 bases from V and 1 base from J, with 17 bases in between. CDR1 and CDR2 (germline): SGHTA, FQGTGA. CDR3 amino acids: CASSLTPLGQERTDTQYF. CDR3 in DNA: TGTGCCAGCAGCTTAACGCCTCTCGGCCAGGAGCGCACAGATACGCAGTATTTT.

The chain carries TRBV6-1 and TRBJ1-5; the D is unclear. Germline V gives CDR1 MNHNS, CDR2 SASEGT. There are 13 residues in the CDR3. V gave up 6 bases and J gave up 3 bases, with 9 bases separating them. The DNA for the CDR3 is TGTGCCAGCAGGCCGGACTACAATCAGCCCCAGCATTTT. Encoded protein: CASRPDYNQPQHF.

The genes are TRBV9 and TRBJ1-3; the D is unclear. The germline V and J ends were trimmed by 0 bases and 4 bases, with 8 bases remaining between them. In germline, CDR1 is SGDLS, CDR2 YYNGEE. CDR3 length: 14 residues. DNA for the CDR3: TGTGCCAGCAGCGTAGGAGTCGACGGAAACACCATATATTTT. It encodes CASSVGVDGNTIYF. Variable domain in full (rest from reference TRBV9 and TRBJ1-3): DSGVTQTPKHLITATGQRVTLRCSPRSGDLSVYWYQQSLDQGLQFLIQYYNGEERAKGNILERFSAQQFPDLHSELNLSSLELGDSALYFCASSVGVDGNTIYFGEGSWLTVV.

The V and J genes are TRBV1 and TRBJ1-3; TRBD1 is taken as the D call from the table, unchecked against the DNA. TRBV1 is a pseudogene. The CDR3 totals 17 residues. CDR3 protein: CTSSHRRTGFSGNTIYF. Here the CDR3 DNA reads TGCACCAGCAGCCACAGACGTACAGGGTTCTCTGGAAACACCATATATTTT.

V is TRBV18 and J is TRBJ2-7; possible D gene TRBD1, 6 bases. The germline V and J ends were trimmed by 3 bases and 2 bases, with 8 bases remaining between them. CDR3 length equals 13 residues. The germline V gene has CDR1 KGHSH and CDR2 LQKENI. CDR3 in amino acids: CASSPTGPYEQYF. In nucleotides, the CDR3 is TGTGCCAGCTCACCGACAGGTCCCTACGAGCAGTACTTC.

This clone was seen only once. The rearrangement links TRBV5-1 to TRBJ2-3, with D perhaps matching TRBD1 (5 bases). The length of the CDR3 is 18 residues. The germline gives CDR1 SGHRS, CDR2 YFSETQ. The V end was cut by 0 bases, the J end by 2 bases, with 19 bases between. This CDR3 is CASSLDQGLARYTDTQYF. The CDR3, as DNA: TGCGCCAGCAGCTTGGATCAGGGTCTGGCCCGATACACAGATACGCAGTATTTT.

This clone was detected many times. The chain couples TRBV2 to TRBJ2-1; either TRBD1 or TRBD2 may fit D (5 bases each). There are 13 residues in the CDR3. Trimming took 6 bases from V and 8 from J, leaving 14 bases between them. Germline V gene lookup returns CDR1 SNHLY and CDR2 FYNNEI. The CDR3 region has the DNA TGTGCCAGCAGATGGGGACGCGAGGATGAGCAGTTCTTC. As protein: CASRWGREDEQFF.

The CDR3 nucleotides are TGTGCCACCAGCAGAGATCTAGAACAGCTCTATGGCTACACCTTC. It codes for CATSRDLEQLYGYTF. The V and J genes are TRBV15 and TRBJ1-2, with no clear D. The CDR3 extends over 15 amino acids. V was shortened by 0 bases and J by 4 bases, with 12 bases between the two germline ends. Germline CDR1 LNHNV, CDR2 YYDKDF (reference sequence).

V and J are TRBV18 and TRBJ2-7; D unclear. This CDR3 spans 14 amino acids. From germline, CDR1 is KGHSH and CDR2 LQKENI. V was shortened by 5 bases and J by 1 base, with 12 bases between the two germline ends. The CDR3 region is CASSSADGSYEQYF. The CDR3 region has the DNA TGTGCCAGCTCATCCGCGGACGGGTCCTACGAGCAGTACTTC.

This clone appeared a single time. The chain carries TRBV19 and TRBJ2-2; perhaps D is TRBD1 or TRBD2 (5 bases each). The CDR3 is 16 amino acids. Germline-derived CDR1 and CDR2 are LNHDA and SQIVND (reference sequence). Trimming left V 10 bases short and J 0 bases short, with 18 bases between. CDR3 sequence reads: CATSEQWGSNTGELFF. The CDR3 DNA is TGTGCCACCTCCGAGCAGTGGGGGTCGAACACCGGGGAGCTGTTTTTT.

The rearrangement joins TRBV30 to TRBJ2-3; D remains ambiguous. V was shortened by 3 bases and J by 2 bases, with 15 bases between the two germline ends. Germline loops: CDR1 GTSNPN, CDR2 SVGIG (reference sequence). The CDR3 sequence is 15 residues long. Here the CDR3 reads CAWSPGRLPTDTQYF. The CDR3 coding sequence is TGTGCCTGGAGCCCCGGCCGTCTCCCCACAGATACGCAGTATTTT. Full variable domain (missing parts from reference TRBV30 and TRBJ2-3): SQTIHQWPATLVQPVGSPLSLECTVEGTSNPNLYWYRQAAGRGLQLLFYSVGIGQISSEVPQNLSASRPQDRQFILSSKKLLLSDSGFYLCAWSPGRLPTDTQYFGPGTRLTVL.

The chain uses TRBV15 and TRBJ1-2, with a tentative D call TRBD1 (6 bases). V was shortened by 8 bases and J by 4 bases, with 11 bases between the two germline ends. Looked up from germline, CDR1 is LNHNV and CDR2 is YYDKDF (reference sequence). There are 12 residues in the CDR3. CDR3 nucleotide sequence: TGTGCCACCGGGAGGGGGGCCTATGGCTACACCTTC. It yields the protein CATGRGAYGYTF.

This chain joins TRBV5-1 and TRBJ2-7; 7 positions agree with TRBD2. Trimming removed 6 bases from V and 6 bases from J; junction bases left unmatched: 15. CDR1 is SGHRS and CDR2 is YFSETQ in the germline V gene. The CDR3 consists of 15 residues. CDR3 in amino acids: CASTSLGGSALEQYF. The CDR3 DNA reads as TGCGCCAGCACCAGCCTTGGCGGGAGTGCCCTCGAGCAGTACTTC.

The chain is built from TRBV28 and TRBJ2-1; unclear D gene. The CDR3 length is 15 residues. Trimming shortened V by 6 bases and J by 0 bases, and 12 bases separated the two germline ends. Germline CDR1 and CDR2: MDHEN and SYDVKM. DNA for the CDR3: TGTGCCAGCAGGGCCCGCTCCGGCTCCTACAATGAGCAGTTCTTC. Its protein product is CASRARSGSYNEQFF. The entire variable domain, with the rest obtained from reference TRBV28 and TRBJ2-1, is as follows: DVKVTQSSRYLVKRTGEKVFLECVQDMDHENMFWYRQDPGLGLRLIYFSYDVKMKEKGDIPEGYSVSREKKERFSLILESASTNQTSMYLCASRARSGSYNEQFFGPGTRLTVL.

The chain is built from TRBV21-1 and TRBJ1-3; the table names TRBD1, a call not compared with the DNA. TRBV21-1 is a pseudogene. The CDR3 runs 17 residues. CDR3 coding DNA: TGTGCCAGCAGCAGCCTTGAGACAGGGCATCGAAGAAACACCATATATTTT. Its translation: CASSSLETGHRRNTIYF.

The rearrangement links TRBV10-3 to TRBJ2-7; D possibly corresponds to TRBD1 (6 bases). The ends were cut back, 7 bases at V and 4 bases at J, with 14 bases in the middle. CDR1 ENHRY and CDR2 SYGVKD come from the germline V gene. The CDR3 consists of 13 residues. CDR3 nucleotide sequence: TGTGCCATCAAGGCAGGGGTAGGTTACGAGCAGTACTTC. It yields the protein CAIKAGVGYEQYF.

The chain joins TRBV6-1 to TRBJ2-3; TRBD2 agrees at 11 bases. This CDR3 is 14 amino acids long. With 7 bases clipped from V and 4 bases from J, the junction kept 4 bases outside the gene matches. From germline, CDR1 is MNHNS and CDR2 SASEGT. CDR3 in amino acids: CASTLAGGPDTQYF. The CDR3 coding sequence is TGTGCCAGCACCTTAGCGGGAGGGCCAGATACGCAGTATTTT.

This chain joins TRBV7-2 and TRBJ1-1; D not resolved. CDR1 is SGHTA, CDR2 FQGNSA, per germline. The CDR3 sequence is 12 residues long. The germline V and J ends were trimmed by 1 base and 7 bases, with 7 bases remaining between them. CDR3 nucleotide sequence: TGTGCCAGCAGCTTAGTTGGATATGAAGCTTTCTTT. This translates into CASSLVGYEAFF.

The J gene is TRBJ1-2, the V gene TRBV4-3; D is perhaps TRBD1 (5 bases). CDR3 length: 15 amino acids. V lost 0 bases and J lost 8, with 16 bases in between. From germline, CDR1 is LGHNA and CDR2 YSLEER. CDR3 amino acids: CASSQDLGRTGGYTF. CDR3 bases: TGCGCCAGCAGCCAAGATCTGGGACGCACTGGCGGCTACACCTTC.

This rearrangement joins TRBV2 to TRBJ2-2; TRBD1 aligns across 9 bases. The CDR3 sequence is 14 residues long. Germline CDR1 and CDR2: SNHLY and FYNNEI. V shed 8 bases, J shed 4 bases, and the junction held 5 bases outside the gene matches. The CDR3 DNA is TGTGCCAGCTCCGGGACAGGGATCACCGGGGAGCTGTTTTTT. Its translation: CASSGTGITGELFF.

The V and J genes are TRBV11-3 and TRBJ2-1; no clear D. Between the trimmed V and J ends, which lost 3 bases and 8 bases, there was a span of 23 bases. CDR1 is SGHNT and CDR2 is YENEEA in the germline V gene. The CDR3 covers 17 residues. CDR3 nucleotides: TGTGCCAGCAGCTTTGGGTATGGCTATCCCCCTGTCGATGAGCAGTTCTTC. Amino acid sequence: CASSFGYGYPPVDEQFF.

Only a few counts were recorded for this clone. The rearrangement joins TRBV7-2 to TRBJ1-2; D call uncertain. Germline CDR1 SGHTA, CDR2 FQGNSA. V lost 4 bases and J 6 bases, leaving 15 bases between the germline ends. The length of the CDR3 is 14 residues. CDR3 bases: TGTGCCAGCAGCTCTTTTGACTCAAGGGATGGCTACACCTTC. Residues: CASSSFDSRDGYTF. The full variable domain, in which reference TRBV7-2 and TRBJ1-2 provide the parts outside the CDR3, is GAGVSQSPSNKVTEKGKDVELRCDPISGHTALYWYRQSLGQGLEFLIYFQGNSAPDKSGLPSDRFSAERTGGSVSTLTIQRTQQEDSAVYLCASSSFDSRDGYTFGSGTRLTVV.

V gene TRBV5-6 combines with J gene TRBJ2-3, with D tentatively TRBD2 (5 bases). There are 15 residues in the CDR3. Germline loops: CDR1 SGHDT, CDR2 YYEEEE. Between the trimmed V and J ends, which lost 1 base and 5 bases, there was a span of 14 bases. CDR3 sequence (DNA): TGTGCCAGCAGCTTGTTTTCCCCCGAGGGAGATACGCAGTATTTT. It translates to CASSLFSPEGDTQYF.